A selection of T cell receptor beta chains follows, all from one sample in a study of blood T cell repertoires in COVID-19. Assay used: immunoSEQ multiplex PCR; TCRdb lists only in-frame clones, some missing. The sample records roughly 290,000 clones, about 89% being singletons. Material: peripheral blood. Receptors originate from a woman between 50 and 59 years old who had recovered from COVID-19. Each CDR3 is given with its conserved first and last residue. Fields, in order: CDR3 DNA, CDR3 protein, J gene, D gene, clone size, V gene. A D gene is named only where the DNA matches it firmly. For some rows the clone size is stated as once, few or many, or as a class when expanded; others skip it.

CDR3nt: TGTGCCAGCAGCTTGGGCCGGATGAGGACAGGGAACACTGAAGCTTTCTTT; CDR3aa: CASSLGRMRTGNTEAFF; j_gene: TRBJ1-1; d_gene: TRBD1; abundance: NA; v_gene: TRBV5-4
CDR3nt: TGTGCCAGCTCACGAACCGTAGCGGGGAACACTGAAGCTTTCTTT; CDR3aa: CASSRTVAGNTEAFF; j_gene: TRBJ1-1; d_gene: NA; abundance: NA; v_gene: TRBV18
CDR3nt: TGCGCCAGCATGGACAGAATAAACACTGAAGCTTTCTTT; CDR3aa: CASMDRINTEAFF; j_gene: TRBJ1-1; d_gene: NA; abundance: NA; v_gene: TRBV5-1
CDR3nt: TGTGCCAGTCTCCGGGGGGGCCTCCAAGAGACCCAGTACTTC; CDR3aa: CASLRGGLQETQYF; j_gene: TRBJ2-5; d_gene: TRBD2; abundance: NA; v_gene: TRBV11-2
CDR3nt: TGTGCCAGCAGCTTAGGGGGCACACAAGAGACCCAGTACTTC; CDR3aa: CASSLGGTQETQYF; j_gene: TRBJ2-5; d_gene: NA; abundance: NA; v_gene: TRBV11-3
CDR3nt: TGTGCCAGCAGCTGGGCGACAGCAATTTATGGCTACACCTTC; CDR3aa: CASSWATAIYGYTF; j_gene: TRBJ1-2; d_gene: NA; abundance: once; v_gene: TRBV5-5
CDR3nt: TGCGCCAGCAGCCAATGGGACACCGGACCGAGTGAAGCTTTCTTT; CDR3aa: CASSQWDTGPSEAFF; j_gene: TRBJ1-1; d_gene: NA; abundance: NA; v_gene: TRBV4-3
CDR3nt: TGTGCCAGCATCGGTCAGGGAACGTACAATGAGCAGTTCTTC; CDR3aa: CASIGQGTYNEQFF; j_gene: TRBJ2-1; d_gene: NA; abundance: NA; v_gene: TRBV28
CDR3nt: TGTGCCAGTAGTACAAACCGGGGGGGCGAGCAGTACTTC; CDR3aa: CASSTNRGGEQYF; j_gene: TRBJ2-7; d_gene: TRBD2; abundance: NA; v_gene: TRBV19
CDR3nt: TGTGCCAGCAGTGGACTCTCTAAAGTCGACTTC; CDR3aa: CASSGLSKVDF; j_gene: TRBJ2-7; d_gene: NA; abundance: NA; v_gene: TRBV2
CDR3nt: TGTGCCAGCTCACCCCCGGGACTAGCGGGAACTGGGCGAGAGACCCAGTACTTC; CDR3aa: CASSPPGLAGTGRETQYF; j_gene: TRBJ2-5; d_gene: TRBD2; abundance: NA; v_gene: TRBV18
CDR3nt: TGTGCCAGCAGTCGGGGGGTTAGCACAGATACGCAGTATTTT; CDR3aa: CASSRGVSTDTQYF; j_gene: TRBJ2-3; d_gene: TRBD2; abundance: NA; v_gene: TRBV25-1
CDR3nt: TGTGCCAGCAGCCAATACTCCGTGTCGGAGACCCAGTACTTC; CDR3aa: CASSQYSVSETQYF; j_gene: TRBJ2-5; d_gene: NA; abundance: NA; v_gene: TRBV3-1/TRBV3-2
CDR3nt: TGTGCCAGCAGCGTAAGGGGACTAGCGGGGGAAGAGACCCAGTACTTC; CDR3aa: CASSVRGLAGEETQYF; j_gene: TRBJ2-5; d_gene: TRBD2; abundance: NA; v_gene: TRBV9
CDR3nt: TGTGCCAGCAGCCTTCGGGGGGGACAGTTCTTC; CDR3aa: CASSLRGGQFF; j_gene: TRBJ2-1; d_gene: TRBD2; abundance: NA; v_gene: TRBV7-2
CDR3nt: TGTGCCAGCAGTTCCCCGACAGGGTCAGGGACTGAAGCTTTCTTT; CDR3aa: CASSSPTGSGTEAFF; j_gene: TRBJ1-1; d_gene: TRBD1; abundance: few; v_gene: TRBV6-6
CDR3nt: TGTGCCAGCAGTTTATCGAACCAGATCTCCTATAATTCACCCCTCCACTTT; CDR3aa: CASSLSNQISYNSPLHF; j_gene: TRBJ1-6; d_gene: NA; abundance: NA; v_gene: TRBV27
CDR3nt: TGTGCCACCAGCAGGGTCGATCTAGGACTACCGTCCTATTATGAGCAGTTCTTC; CDR3aa: CATSRVDLGLPSYYEQFF; j_gene: TRBJ2-1; d_gene: NA; abundance: NA; v_gene: TRBV15
CDR3nt: TGTGCCAGCAGACCGGGACAGCTCTATGGCTACACCTTC; CDR3aa: CASRPGQLYGYTF; j_gene: TRBJ1-2; d_gene: TRBD1; abundance: NA; v_gene: TRBV12-3/TRBV12-4
CDR3nt: TGTGCCAGCAGCTTAGAGAGCCCTTCTGGGGCCAACGTCCTGACTTTC; CDR3aa: CASSLESPSGANVLTF; j_gene: TRBJ2-6; d_gene: NA; abundance: NA; v_gene: TRBV7-9
CDR3nt: TGTGCCAGCAGTTTTCAGGGACTAGCGGGAAACAATGAGCAGTTCTTC; CDR3aa: CASSFQGLAGNNEQFF; j_gene: TRBJ2-1; d_gene: TRBD2; abundance: NA; v_gene: TRBV28
CDR3nt: TGTGCCACCAAAAGGACAGACTTACTCGGGTCACCCCTCCACTTT; CDR3aa: CATKRTDLLGSPLHF; j_gene: TRBJ1-6; d_gene: NA; abundance: NA; v_gene: TRBV28
CDR3nt: TGTGCCAGCAGCTCGAGGACAGGGGGCGGTCAGCCCCAGCATTTT; CDR3aa: CASSSRTGGGQPQHF; j_gene: TRBJ1-5; d_gene: TRBD1; abundance: NA; v_gene: TRBV7-9
CDR3nt: TGTGCCAGCAGCTTGACAGCCTATGGCTACACCTTC; CDR3aa: CASSLTAYGYTF; j_gene: TRBJ1-2; d_gene: NA; abundance: NA; v_gene: TRBV6-2/TRBV6-3
CDR3nt: TGTGCCAGCAAGCCCGGGACAGGGGATGAAAAACTGTTTTTT; CDR3aa: CASKPGTGDEKLFF; j_gene: TRBJ1-4; d_gene: TRBD1; abundance: NA; v_gene: TRBV2
CDR3nt: TGCGCCAGCAGCCAAGATTCGAGCGGGAGGGCCGGCGGCACAGATACGCAGTATTTT; CDR3aa: CASSQDSSGRAGGTDTQYF; j_gene: TRBJ2-3; d_gene: TRBD2; abundance: NA; v_gene: TRBV4-3
CDR3nt: TGTGCCAGCAGCGGGGCAGCTTCGGGTGAAAAACTGTTTTTT; CDR3aa: CASSGAASGEKLFF; j_gene: TRBJ1-4; d_gene: NA; abundance: NA; v_gene: TRBV5-6
CDR3nt: TGTGCCAGCAGCTATTCGACAGGGGCCCCTTGGGGAAACACCATATATTTT; CDR3aa: CASSYSTGAPWGNTIYF; j_gene: TRBJ1-3; d_gene: TRBD1; abundance: once; v_gene: TRBV5-6
CDR3nt: TGTGCCAGCAGAGACAGGGGATTCAATGAAAAACTGTTTTTT; CDR3aa: CASRDRGFNEKLFF; j_gene: TRBJ1-4; d_gene: TRBD1; abundance: NA; v_gene: TRBV6-5
CDR3nt: TGTGCCAGCAGTGACGGACTAGGGGGTGATACGCAGTATTTT; CDR3aa: CASSDGLGGDTQYF; j_gene: TRBJ2-3; d_gene: NA; abundance: once; v_gene: TRBV6-4
CDR3nt: TGTGCCAGCAGCGTAGTTGGGAGCACCGGGGAGCTGTTTTTT; CDR3aa: CASSVVGSTGELFF; j_gene: TRBJ2-2; d_gene: NA; abundance: NA; v_gene: TRBV9
CDR3nt: TGTGCCAGCAGCCCCCGGACAGGGAACACCGGGGAGCTGTTTTTT; CDR3aa: CASSPRTGNTGELFF; j_gene: TRBJ2-2; d_gene: TRBD1; abundance: once; v_gene: TRBV9
CDR3nt: TGTGCCAGTAGTATACGGGGTGAGAACACTGAAGCTTTCTTT; CDR3aa: CASSIRGENTEAFF; j_gene: TRBJ1-1; d_gene: NA; abundance: once; v_gene: TRBV19
CDR3nt: TGTGCCAGCTCACCAGGGACAGGGAACCGGGTTCAGCCCCAGCATTTT; CDR3aa: CASSPGTGNRVQPQHF; j_gene: TRBJ1-5; d_gene: TRBD1; abundance: NA; v_gene: TRBV18
CDR3nt: TGTGCCATCAGTGGCATAGCGGGAGGCTACAATGAGCAGTTCTTC; CDR3aa: CAISGIAGGYNEQFF; j_gene: TRBJ2-1; d_gene: TRBD2; abundance: NA; v_gene: TRBV10-3
CDR3nt: TGCGCCAGCAGCCAAGTTAGCGGGAGGGCCTTGGTTGAGCAGTTCTTC; CDR3aa: CASSQVSGRALVEQFF; j_gene: TRBJ2-1; d_gene: TRBD2; abundance: once; v_gene: TRBV4-1
CDR3nt: TGCGCCAGCAGTGAGTCGCGGGGGGGTGAGCAGTTCTTC; CDR3aa: CASSESRGGEQFF; j_gene: TRBJ2-1; d_gene: TRBD2; abundance: NA; v_gene: TRBV10-1
CDR3nt: TGCGCCAGCAGCTTGAAGATACGGGGGGCTTACGAGCAGTACTTC; CDR3aa: CASSLKIRGAYEQYF; j_gene: TRBJ2-7; d_gene: NA; abundance: NA; v_gene: TRBV5-1
CDR3nt: TGTGCCAGCAGTGCAGGGTTGGGGACCCAGTACTTC; CDR3aa: CASSAGLGTQYF; j_gene: TRBJ2-5; d_gene: NA; abundance: once; v_gene: TRBV2
CDR3nt: TGTGCCAGCAGACACGGACAGGGTACGGACACCGGGGAGCTGTTTTTT; CDR3aa: CASRHGQGTDTGELFF; j_gene: TRBJ2-2; d_gene: TRBD1; abundance: NA; v_gene: TRBV28
CDR3nt: TGTGCCAGCAGCCAAACAAGTGGCGGACAGGGATCCACAGATACGCAGTATTTT; CDR3aa: CASSQTSGGQGSTDTQYF; j_gene: TRBJ2-3; d_gene: TRBD1; abundance: NA; v_gene: TRBV3-1/TRBV3-2
CDR3nt: TGTGCCATCAGTGAGTTTTCGGCGGGAGATATTGAGCAGTTCTTC; CDR3aa: CAISEFSAGDIEQFF; j_gene: TRBJ2-1; d_gene: TRBD2; abundance: NA; v_gene: TRBV10-3
CDR3nt: TGTGCCAGCAGTGAAATCACCGCGGGCGACACTGAAGCTTTCTTT; CDR3aa: CASSEITAGDTEAFF; j_gene: TRBJ1-1; d_gene: NA; abundance: NA; v_gene: TRBV6-1
CDR3nt: TGTGCCAGCAGTTATCCGCGGTACACTGAAGCTTTCTTT; CDR3aa: CASSYPRYTEAFF; j_gene: TRBJ1-1; d_gene: NA; abundance: NA; v_gene: TRBV6-6
CDR3nt: TGCAGCGTTGCACGGGGGGTATCCTACAATGAGCAGTTCTTC; CDR3aa: CSVARGVSYNEQFF; j_gene: TRBJ2-1; d_gene: TRBD2; abundance: once; v_gene: TRBV29-1
CDR3nt: TGTGCCAGCAGCGCTCCCGACAGGAATTCACCCCTCCACTTT; CDR3aa: CASSAPDRNSPLHF; j_gene: TRBJ1-6; d_gene: NA; abundance: NA; v_gene: TRBV7-9
CDR3nt: TGCGCCAGCAGCCAAACGGGGGGAATGTACAATGAGCAGTTCTTC; CDR3aa: CASSQTGGMYNEQFF; j_gene: TRBJ2-1; d_gene: TRBD2; abundance: NA; v_gene: TRBV5-1
CDR3nt: TGTGCCAGCAGTCCACAGACAGTGGGCTACACCTTC; CDR3aa: CASSPQTVGYTF; j_gene: TRBJ1-2; d_gene: NA; abundance: NA; v_gene: TRBV28
CDR3nt: TGTGCCAGCAGCTATAGGACTCGGCCATACTACGAGCAGTACTTC; CDR3aa: CASSYRTRPYYEQYF; j_gene: TRBJ2-7; d_gene: NA; abundance: NA; v_gene: TRBV21-1